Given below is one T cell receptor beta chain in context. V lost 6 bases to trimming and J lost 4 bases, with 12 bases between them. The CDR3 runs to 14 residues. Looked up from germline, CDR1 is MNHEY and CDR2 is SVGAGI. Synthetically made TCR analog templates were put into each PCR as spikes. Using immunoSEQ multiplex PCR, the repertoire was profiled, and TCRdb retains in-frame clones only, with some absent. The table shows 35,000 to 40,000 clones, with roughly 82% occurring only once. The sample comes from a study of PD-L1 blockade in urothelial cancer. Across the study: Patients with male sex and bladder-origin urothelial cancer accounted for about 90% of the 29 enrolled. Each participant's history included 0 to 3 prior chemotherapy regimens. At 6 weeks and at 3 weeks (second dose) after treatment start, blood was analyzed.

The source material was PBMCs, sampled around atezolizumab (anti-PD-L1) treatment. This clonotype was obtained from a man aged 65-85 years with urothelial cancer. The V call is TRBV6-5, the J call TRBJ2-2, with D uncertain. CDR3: CASRIQLATGELFF. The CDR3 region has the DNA TGTGCCAGCAGGATACAGCTGGCCACCGGGGAGCTGTTTTTT.